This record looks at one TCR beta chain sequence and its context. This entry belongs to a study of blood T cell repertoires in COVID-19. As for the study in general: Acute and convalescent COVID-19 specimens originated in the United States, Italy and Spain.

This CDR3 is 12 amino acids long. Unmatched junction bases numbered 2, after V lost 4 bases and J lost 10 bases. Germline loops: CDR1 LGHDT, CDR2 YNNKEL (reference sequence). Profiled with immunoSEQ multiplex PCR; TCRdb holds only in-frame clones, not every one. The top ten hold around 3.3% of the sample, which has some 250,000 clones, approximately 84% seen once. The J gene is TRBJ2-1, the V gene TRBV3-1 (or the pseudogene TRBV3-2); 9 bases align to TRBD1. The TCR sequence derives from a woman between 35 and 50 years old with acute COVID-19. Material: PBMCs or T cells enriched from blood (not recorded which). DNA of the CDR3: TGTGCCAGCAGCCGGACAGGGGACGAGCAGTTCTTC. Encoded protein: CASSRTGDEQFF.